This T cell receptor beta chain appears in the sequencing data of a study of technical replicates of blood from a few donors. This CDR3 has 14 amino acids. Unmatched junction bases numbered 6, after V lost 2 bases and J lost 7 bases. Germline loops: CDR1 SEHNR, CDR2 FQNEAQ (reference sequence). Here immunoSEQ multiplex PCR was the method, and the copy in TCRdb shows in-frame clones only, minus some. This sample has tens of thousands of clones, with roughly 90% found just once. This TCR came from a human donor in good health. Some clones in this sample may be carry-over from other donors' samples. The V gene is TRBV7-9, the J gene TRBJ2-7; 9 bases are a match to TRBD2. The sample taken for sequencing was PBMCs. The CDR3 reads CASSLSGGHGEQYF. The CDR3, as DNA: TGTGCCAGCAGCTTAAGCGGGGGGCATGGGGAGCAGTACTTC.